Listed here is a single TCR beta chain. Here immunoSEQ multiplex PCR was the method, and the copy in TCRdb shows in-frame clones only, minus some. The sample consists of about 89,000 clones, approximately 84% of them appearing once. This entry is derived from a study of identifying expanded T cells in peripheral blood. Deletions cut 2 bases from V and 2 bases from J, with 19 bases between. The CDR3 is 18 amino acids. From germline, CDR1 is LNHNV and CDR2 YYDKDF (reference sequence). The sample comprised blood. This clonotype originated in a person aged 18 to 75 in good health. The chain employs TRBV15 and TRBJ1-3; D gene uncertain. This CDR3 reads CATSRHLYQQSAGNTIYF. In DNA form, the CDR3 reads TGTGCCACCAGCAGACACCTATACCAGCAGTCGGCTGGAAACACCATATATTTT.